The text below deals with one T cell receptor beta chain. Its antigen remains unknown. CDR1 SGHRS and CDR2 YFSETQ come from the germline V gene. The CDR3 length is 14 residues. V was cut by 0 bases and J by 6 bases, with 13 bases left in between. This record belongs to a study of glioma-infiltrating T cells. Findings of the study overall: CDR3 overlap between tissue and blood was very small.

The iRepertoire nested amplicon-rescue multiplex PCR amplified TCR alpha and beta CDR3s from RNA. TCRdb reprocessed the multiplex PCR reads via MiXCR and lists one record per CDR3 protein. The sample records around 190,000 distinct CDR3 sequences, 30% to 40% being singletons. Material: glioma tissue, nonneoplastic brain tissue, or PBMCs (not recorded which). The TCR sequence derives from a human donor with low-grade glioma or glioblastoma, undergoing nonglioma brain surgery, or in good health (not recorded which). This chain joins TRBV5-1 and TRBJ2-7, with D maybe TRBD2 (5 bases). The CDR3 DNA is TGCGCCAGCAGCTTGGTATTGGGGAGAGGCGAGCAGTACTTC. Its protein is CASSLVLGRGEQYF.